The next 16 T cell receptor beta chains were all read from a single sample in a study of radiotherapy plus CTLA-4 blockade in lung cancer. TCRdb's copy holds only in-frame clones and misses some; the assay was immunoSEQ multiplex PCR. The table lists 90,000 to 100,000 clones, about 90% of them singletons. This specimen consisted of peripheral blood, obtained from a patient treated with radiotherapy plus ipilimumab. The source is a human donor with non-small cell lung cancer that progressed on radiotherapy plus ipilimumab.

The V gene is TRBV29-1, the J gene TRBJ2-6, with D possibly called TRBD1 or TRBD2 (5 bases each). V lost 0 bases to trimming and J lost 0 bases, with 12 bases between them. The germline gives CDR1 SQVTM, CDR2 ANQGSEA. This CDR3 has 17 amino acids. CDR3 region: CSVEEEQAGSGANVLTF. The CDR3 DNA sequence: TGCAGCGTTGAAGAGGAACAGGCGGGCTCTGGGGCCAACGTCCTGACTTTC.

DNA of the CDR3: TGTGCCAGCAGCTTTTTCCTACTTGGTGGCTACACCTTC. Translating gives CASSFFLLGGYTF. V gene TRBV13 combines with J gene TRBJ1-2, with unresolved D. The CDR3 contains 13 residues. Trimming stripped 3 bases from V and 7 bases from J, with 12 bases between. CDR1 PRHDT and CDR2 FYEKMQ come from the germline V gene (reference sequence).

The chain couples TRBV6-1 to TRBJ2-1; TRBD2 aligns across 7 bases. This CDR3 comprises 17 residues. Germline lookup yields CDR1 MNHNS and CDR2 SASEGT. V trimming: 4 bases; J trimming: 2 bases; junction bases outside the gene matches: 11. The CDR3, as DNA: TGTGCCAGCAGTGGGAAGGGAGGGACTAATCCCTACAATGAGCAGTTCTTC. Translated: CASSGKGGTNPYNEQFF.

J is TRBJ2-3 and V is TRBV29-1; TRBD2 matches 11 bases. CDR1 is SQVTM, CDR2 ANQGSEA, per germline. The CDR3 contains 19 residues. J was trimmed by 3 bases and V by 2 bases; bases with no gene match: 16. The CDR3 nucleotides read TGCAGCGTTGAATATTCCGACCCCAATAGACTAGCGGGGACAGATACGCAGTATTTT. Its protein product is CSVEYSDPNRLAGTDTQYF.

The chain carries TRBV10-2 and TRBJ2-1; 9 positions match TRBD2. The trim removed 5 bases at V and 4 bases at J, leaving 3 bases unmatched. CDR3 length equals 14 residues. The germline V gene encodes CDR1 WSHSY and CDR2 SAAADI. In nucleotides, the CDR3 is TGCGCCAGCAGTTTGCGGGAGGGGTACAATGAGCAGTTCTTC. It encodes CASSLREGYNEQFF.

As DNA, the CDR3 is TGTGCCTGGAGTGGCGGACAGGCTCTTAATGAAAAACTGTTTTTT. Translating it yields CAWSGGQALNEKLFF. The chain employs TRBV30 and TRBJ1-4; 7 bases are shared with TRBD1. This CDR3 spans 15 amino acids. With 1 base clipped from V and 4 bases from J, the junction kept 6 bases outside the gene matches. Germline CDR1 GTSNPN, CDR2 SVGIG (reference sequence).

This clone has just a few counts. Other DNA variants within this sample encode the same CDR3. This chain uses TRBV29-1 with TRBJ2-3, with D maybe TRBD2 (6 bases). The CDR3 extends over 10 amino acids. The V end lost 6 bases, the J end lost 6 bases, and 7 bases lay between the germline ends. CDR1 SQVTM and CDR2 ANQGSEA come from the germline V gene. CDR3 in amino acids: CSVGTDTQYF. DNA for the CDR3: TGCAGCGTAGGGACTGATACGCAGTATTTT.

The chain joins TRBV6-6 to TRBJ2-2, with D perhaps matching TRBD2 (6 bases). Germline V gene sequence: CDR1 MNHNY, CDR2 SVGAGI (reference sequence). CDR3 length: 16 residues. Trimming left V 7 bases short and J 5 bases short, with 20 bases between. CDR3 loop: CASNPLAGSGTGELFF. DNA of the CDR3: TGTGCCAGCAACCCACTGGCGGGGAGTGGGACCGGGGAGCTGTTTTTT.

CDR3 loop: CASSLSTRSIRSSTDTQYF. The DNA of the CDR3 is TGTGCCAGCAGTTTATCGACGCGGTCAATACGCTCAAGCACAGATACGCAGTATTTT. The V and J genes are TRBV27 and TRBJ2-3; D is unclear. Per germline, CDR1 MNHEY and CDR2 SMNVEV (reference sequence). Trimming cost V 0 bases and J 0 bases, with 19 bases left between them. This CDR3 has 19 amino acids.

The chain has TRBV6-5 and TRBJ2-7; 7 bases map to TRBD2. Germline loops: CDR1 MNHEY, CDR2 SVGAGI. The CDR3 totals 14 residues. The V segment lost 6 bases and the J segment 3 bases; nucleotides outside the gene matches: 8. This chain's CDR3 is CASRRLAESYEQYF. CDR3 DNA: TGTGCCAGCAGAAGACTAGCCGAAAGCTACGAGCAGTACTTC.

The CDR3 protein is CASKTGRRYTEAFF. CDR3 coding DNA: TGTGCCAGCAAGACAGGGCGGCGGTACACTGAAGCTTTCTTT. The J gene is TRBJ1-1, the V gene TRBV6-1, with 7 positions matching TRBD1. Germline CDR1 MNHNS, CDR2 SASEGT. V was clipped by 7 bases and J by 3 bases; unmatched bases: 8. This CDR3 has 14 residues.

The chain carries TRBV11-3 and TRBJ2-1; 11 bases are a match to TRBD2. Germline assignment: CDR1 SGHNT and CDR2 YENEEA. This CDR3 region has 15 residues. V lost 1 base to trimming and J lost 11 bases; unmatched junction nucleotides: 7. The DNA of the CDR3 is TGTGCCAGCAGCTTAGGTGGGACTAGCGGAAGTCAGCAGTTCTTC. Protein: CASSLGGTSGSQQFF.

This rearrangement joins TRBV5-4 to TRBJ1-2, with 8 bases lining up with TRBD1. The CDR3 loop spans 13 amino acids. Germline assignment: CDR1 SGHNT and CDR2 YYREEE (reference sequence). Trimming removed 2 bases from V and 7 bases from J; junction bases left unmatched: 4. As DNA, the CDR3 is TGTGCCAGCAGCTTCGACAGGGGTCGTGGCTACACCTTC. Translation: CASSFDRGRGYTF.

The chain uses TRBV10-1 and TRBJ1-1, with 8 bases matching TRBD1. CDR1 is WNHNN, CDR2 SYGVQD, per germline (reference sequence). V was pared by 7 bases and J by 5 bases, with 21 bases of the junction left unmatched. The CDR3 spans 18 residues. In DNA form, the CDR3 reads TGCGCCAGCACCTTGGACAGGGCAGTGAATCGGGGAGGGACTGAAGCTTTCTTT. This encodes CASTLDRAVNRGGTEAFF.

This rearrangement joins TRBV7-3 to TRBJ2-1; 16 bases are shared with TRBD2. Germline CDR1 SGHTA, CDR2 FQGTGA. The CDR3 sequence is 19 residues long. V was clipped by 4 bases and J by 7 bases; unmatched bases: 13. DNA for the CDR3: TGTGCCAGCAGCTCGGACAGCGCGGGACTAGCGGGAGGGTATAATGAGCAGTTCTTC. Translated, it gives CASSSDSAGLAGGYNEQFF. Looking up the rest from reference TRBV7-3 and TRBJ2-1 gives the full variable domain: GAGVSQTPSNKVTEKGKYVELRCDPISGHTALYWYRQSLGQGPEFLIYFQGTGAADDSGLPNDRFFAVRPEGSVSTLKIQRTERGDSAVYLCASSSDSAGLAGGYNEQFFGPGTRLTVL.

The chain couples TRBV9 to TRBJ2-1, with D possibly being TRBD2 (6 bases). Germline assignment: CDR1 SGDLS and CDR2 YYNGEE. The V gene lost 2 bases and the J gene lost 7 bases, with 19 bases spanning the gap. This CDR3 region has 16 residues. The CDR3 bases are TGTGCCAGCAGCGTGACCCCAATCGGTGCGGGGAATGAGCAGTTCTTC. It encodes CASSVTPIGAGNEQFF.